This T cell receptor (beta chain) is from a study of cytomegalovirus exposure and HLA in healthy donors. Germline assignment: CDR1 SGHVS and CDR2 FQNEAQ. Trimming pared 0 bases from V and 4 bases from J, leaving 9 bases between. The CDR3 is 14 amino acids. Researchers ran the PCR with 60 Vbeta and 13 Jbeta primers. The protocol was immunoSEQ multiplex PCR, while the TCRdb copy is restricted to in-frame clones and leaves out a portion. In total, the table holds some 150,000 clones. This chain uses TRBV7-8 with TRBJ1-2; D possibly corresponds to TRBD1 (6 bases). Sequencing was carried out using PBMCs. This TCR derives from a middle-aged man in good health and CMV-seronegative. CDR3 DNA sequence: TGTGCCAGCAGCTTAGCGCAGGGGAGCTATGGCTACACCTTC. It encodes CASSLAQGSYGYTF.